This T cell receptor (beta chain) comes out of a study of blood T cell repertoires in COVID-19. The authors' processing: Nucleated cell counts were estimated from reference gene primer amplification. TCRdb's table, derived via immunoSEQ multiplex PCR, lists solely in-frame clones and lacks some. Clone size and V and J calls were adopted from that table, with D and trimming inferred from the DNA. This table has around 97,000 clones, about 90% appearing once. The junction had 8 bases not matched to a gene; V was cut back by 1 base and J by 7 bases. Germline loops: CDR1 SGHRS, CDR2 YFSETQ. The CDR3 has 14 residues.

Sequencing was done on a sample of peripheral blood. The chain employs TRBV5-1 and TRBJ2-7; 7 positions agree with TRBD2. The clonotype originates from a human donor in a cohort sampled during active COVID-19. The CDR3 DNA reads TGCGCCAGCAGCTTGAGGACGGACGGGGGGGAGCAGTACTTC. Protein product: CASSLRTDGGEQYF.